This T cell receptor (beta chain) was documented in a study of Tregs in tolerant kidney transplant recipients. Regarding the study as a whole: Expanding Tregs on activated donor B cells appeared to best identify donor-specific TCRbeta clones. Biological reproducibility was not directly addressed in this study. Validation in larger populations is needed because few patients were studied.

Measured with immunoSEQ multiplex PCR; TCRdb has only the in-frame clones, and not every one. This sample has about 240,000 clones; about 80% occur once, and the top ten carry about 0.64%. CD4+CD25+CD127- Tregs, CD4+CD25- non-Tregs, CD4 and CD8 cells were sorted. About this clone itself: Its cognate antigen is unknown.

Sample: CD4+ T cells from blood. This sequence originates from a human donor in good health.

CDR3 region: CASRLILGGSREQYF. The CDR3 region has the DNA TGTGCCAGCAGGCTCATTCTGGGTGGGTCCCGCGAGCAGTACTTC. The rearrangement uses TRBV5-5 and TRBJ2-7; D not resolved. The length of the CDR3 is 15 residues. Germline V gene sequence: CDR1 SGHKS, CDR2 YYEKEE (reference sequence). Trimming took off 5 bases at V and 6 bases at J, with 21 bases between the two ends.